This T cell receptor (beta chain) came from a study of pediatric ulcerative colitis. The rectum was sampled with one to two pinch biopsies at colonoscopy. The survey-level immunoSEQ assay was used. Generated by immunoSEQ multiplex PCR, the TCRdb table keeps only in-frame clones and is missing some. The sample carries about 36,000 clones, roughly 73% recorded once. J gave up 0 bases and V 6 bases, and 8 bases lay outside the gene matches. Germline CDR1 reads SNHLY; CDR2 reads FYNNEI. This CDR3 comprises 16 residues. The sample consisted of gut tissue. This sequence originates from a boy younger than 18 with moderate ulcerative colitis. The chain employs TRBV2 and TRBJ2-3, with 8 bases fitting TRBD1. The CDR3: CASRNGWTGSTDTQYF. DNA for the CDR3: TGTGCCAGCAGAAACGGGTGGACAGGGAGCACAGATACGCAGTATTTT.